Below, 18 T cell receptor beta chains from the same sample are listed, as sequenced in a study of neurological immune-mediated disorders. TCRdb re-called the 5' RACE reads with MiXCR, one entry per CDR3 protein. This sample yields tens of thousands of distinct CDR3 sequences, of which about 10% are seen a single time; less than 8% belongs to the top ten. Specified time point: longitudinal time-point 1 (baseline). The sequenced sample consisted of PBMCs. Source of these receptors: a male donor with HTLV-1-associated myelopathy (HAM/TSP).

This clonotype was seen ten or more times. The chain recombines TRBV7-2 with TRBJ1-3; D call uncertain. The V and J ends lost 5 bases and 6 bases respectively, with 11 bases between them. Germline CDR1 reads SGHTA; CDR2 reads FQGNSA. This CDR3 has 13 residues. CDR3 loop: CASSHLTLNTIYF. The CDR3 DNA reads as TGTGCCAGCAGCCACCTAACTCTAAACACCATATATTTT.

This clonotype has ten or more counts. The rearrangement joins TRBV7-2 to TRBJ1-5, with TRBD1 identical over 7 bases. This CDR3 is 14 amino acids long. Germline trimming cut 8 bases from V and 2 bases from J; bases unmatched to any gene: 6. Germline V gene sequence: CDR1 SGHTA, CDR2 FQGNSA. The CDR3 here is CASDQGGGNQPQHF. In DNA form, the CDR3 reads TGTGCCAGCGATCAGGGGGGTGGCAATCAGCCCCAGCATTTT.

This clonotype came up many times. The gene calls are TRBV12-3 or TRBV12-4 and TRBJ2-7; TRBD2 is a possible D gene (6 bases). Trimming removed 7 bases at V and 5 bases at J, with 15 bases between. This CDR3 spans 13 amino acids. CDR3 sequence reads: CASMGPGENEQYF. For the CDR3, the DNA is TGTGCCAGCATGGGACCGGGGGAAAACGAGCAGTACTTC.

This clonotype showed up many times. CDR3 residues: CASIRVTPYEQYF. The CDR3 DNA sequence: TGTGCCAGCATCCGGGTGACCCCCTACGAGCAGTACTTC. This chain links TRBV6-5 with TRBJ2-7; no clear D gene. Germline values: CDR1 MNHEY, CDR2 SVGAGI. This CDR3 comprises 13 residues. V lost 7 bases, J lost 2 bases, and 12 bases lay in between.

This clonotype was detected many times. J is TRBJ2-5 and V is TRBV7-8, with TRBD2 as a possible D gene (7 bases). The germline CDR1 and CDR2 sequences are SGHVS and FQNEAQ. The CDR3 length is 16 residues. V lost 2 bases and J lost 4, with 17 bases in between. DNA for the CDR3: TGTGCCAGCAGCTTACCCCAAGGACTAGGGGGAGAGACCCAGTACTTC. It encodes CASSLPQGLGGETQYF.

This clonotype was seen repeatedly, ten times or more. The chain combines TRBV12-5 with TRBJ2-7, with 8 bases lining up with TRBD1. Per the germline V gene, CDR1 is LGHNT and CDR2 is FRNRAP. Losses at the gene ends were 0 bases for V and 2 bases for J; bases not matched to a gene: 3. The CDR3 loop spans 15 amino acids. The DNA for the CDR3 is TGTGCTAGTGGTTTGGTAGCCAGGGGGCCCTACGAGCAGTACTTC. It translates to CASGLVARGPYEQYF.

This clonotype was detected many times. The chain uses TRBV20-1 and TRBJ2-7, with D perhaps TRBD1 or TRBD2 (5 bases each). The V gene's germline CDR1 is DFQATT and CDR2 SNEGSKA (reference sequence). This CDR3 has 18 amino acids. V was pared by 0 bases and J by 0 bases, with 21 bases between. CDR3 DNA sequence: TGCAGTGCTAGAGATTCCCGGGACGGCCCGATTAGCTCCTACGAGCAGTACTTC. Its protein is CSARDSRDGPISSYEQYF.

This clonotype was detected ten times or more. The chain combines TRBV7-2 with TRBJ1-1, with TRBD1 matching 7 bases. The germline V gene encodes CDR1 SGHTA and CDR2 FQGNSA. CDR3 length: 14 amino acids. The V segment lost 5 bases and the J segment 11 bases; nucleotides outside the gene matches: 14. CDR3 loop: CASSRLTGAPGAFF. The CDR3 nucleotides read TGTGCCAGCAGCAGACTCACAGGGGCCCCTGGCGCTTTCTTT.

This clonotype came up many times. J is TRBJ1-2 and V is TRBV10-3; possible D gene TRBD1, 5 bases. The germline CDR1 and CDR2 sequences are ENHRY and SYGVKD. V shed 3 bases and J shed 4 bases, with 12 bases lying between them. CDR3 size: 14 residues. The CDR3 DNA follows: TGTGCCATCAGTGACTTGGACACGGGCTATGGCTACACCTTC. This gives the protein CAISDLDTGYGYTF.

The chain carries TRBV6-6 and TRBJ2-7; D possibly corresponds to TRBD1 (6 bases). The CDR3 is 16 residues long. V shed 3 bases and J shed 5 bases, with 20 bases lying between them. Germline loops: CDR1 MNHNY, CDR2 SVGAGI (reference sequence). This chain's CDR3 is CASSYIQGGGGNEQYF. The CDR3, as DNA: TGTGCCAGCAGTTATATCCAAGGGGGTGGGGGCAACGAGCAGTACTTC.

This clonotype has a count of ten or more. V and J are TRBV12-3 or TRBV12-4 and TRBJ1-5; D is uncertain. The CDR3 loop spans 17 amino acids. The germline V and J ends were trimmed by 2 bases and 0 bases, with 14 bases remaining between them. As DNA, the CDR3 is TGTGCCAGCAGTTTACGTGTGGCAGAGTATAGCAATCAGCCCCAGCATTTT. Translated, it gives CASSLRVAEYSNQPQHF.

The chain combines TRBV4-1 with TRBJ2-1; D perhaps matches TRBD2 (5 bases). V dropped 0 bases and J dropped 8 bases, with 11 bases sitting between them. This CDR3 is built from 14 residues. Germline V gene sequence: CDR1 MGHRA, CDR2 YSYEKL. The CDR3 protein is CASSQDHTGDEQFF. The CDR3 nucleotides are TGCGCCAGCAGCCAAGATCATACCGGGGATGAGCAGTTCTTC.

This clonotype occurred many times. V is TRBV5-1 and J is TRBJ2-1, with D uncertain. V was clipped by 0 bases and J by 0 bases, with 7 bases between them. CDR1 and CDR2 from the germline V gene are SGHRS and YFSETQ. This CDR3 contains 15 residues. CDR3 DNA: TGCGCCAGCAGCTTGGACAGTAGCTCCTACAATGAGCAGTTCTTC. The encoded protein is CASSLDSSSYNEQFF.

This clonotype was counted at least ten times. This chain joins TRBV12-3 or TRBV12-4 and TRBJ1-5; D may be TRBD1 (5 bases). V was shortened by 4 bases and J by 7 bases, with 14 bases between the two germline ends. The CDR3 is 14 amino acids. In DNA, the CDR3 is TGTGCCAGCAGTTCGGGGGTGGGGGGACAGCCCCAGCATTTT. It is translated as CASSSGVGGQPQHF.

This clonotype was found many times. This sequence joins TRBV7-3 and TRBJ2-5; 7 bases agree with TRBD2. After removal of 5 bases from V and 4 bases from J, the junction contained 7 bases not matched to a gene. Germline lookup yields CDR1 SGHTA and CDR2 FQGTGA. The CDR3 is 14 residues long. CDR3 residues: CASSSGVAGETQYF. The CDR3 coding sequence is TGTGCCAGCAGCAGCGGGGTAGCAGGAGAGACCCAGTACTTC.

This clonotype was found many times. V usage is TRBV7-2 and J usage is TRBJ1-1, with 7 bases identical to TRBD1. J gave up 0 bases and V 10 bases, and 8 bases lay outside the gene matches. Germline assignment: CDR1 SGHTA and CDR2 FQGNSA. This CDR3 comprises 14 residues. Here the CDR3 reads CAKGAPFMNTEAFF. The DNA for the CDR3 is TGTGCCAAGGGGGCCCCGTTCATGAACACTGAAGCTTTCTTT.

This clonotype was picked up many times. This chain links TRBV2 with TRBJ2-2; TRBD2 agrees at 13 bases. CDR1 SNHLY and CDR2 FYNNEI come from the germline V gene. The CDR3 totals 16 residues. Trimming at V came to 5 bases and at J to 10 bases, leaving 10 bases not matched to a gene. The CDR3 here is CASSLRGTSGGEELFF. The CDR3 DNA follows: TGTGCCAGCAGTCTCCGCGGTACTAGCGGGGGGGAGGAGCTGTTTTTT.

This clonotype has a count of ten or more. The CDR3 region has the DNA TGCGCCAGCAGCTTGGCGTCGACAGGGGAGGAAAAACTGTTTTTT. Its translation: CASSLASTGEEKLFF. The J gene is TRBJ1-4, the V gene TRBV5-1; 8 bases map to TRBD1. Germline values: CDR1 SGHRS, CDR2 YFSETQ. The trim removed 0 bases at V and 8 bases at J, leaving 6 bases unmatched. The length of the CDR3 is 15 residues.